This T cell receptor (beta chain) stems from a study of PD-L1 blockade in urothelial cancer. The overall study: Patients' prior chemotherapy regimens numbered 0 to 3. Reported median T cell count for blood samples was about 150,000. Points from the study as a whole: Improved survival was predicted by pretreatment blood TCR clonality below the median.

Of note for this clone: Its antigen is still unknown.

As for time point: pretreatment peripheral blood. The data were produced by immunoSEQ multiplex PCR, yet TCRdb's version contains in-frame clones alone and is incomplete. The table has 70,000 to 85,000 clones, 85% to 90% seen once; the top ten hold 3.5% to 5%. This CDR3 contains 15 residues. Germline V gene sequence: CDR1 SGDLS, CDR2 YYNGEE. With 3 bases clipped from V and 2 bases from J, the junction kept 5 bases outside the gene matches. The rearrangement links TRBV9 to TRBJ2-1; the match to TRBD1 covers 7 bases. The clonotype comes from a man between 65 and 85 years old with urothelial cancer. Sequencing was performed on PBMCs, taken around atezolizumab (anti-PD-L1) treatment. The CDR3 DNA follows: TGTGCCAGCAGCGCGACAGGGCCGGCCTACAATGAGCAGTTCTTC. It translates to CASSATGPAYNEQFF.